This T cell receptor (beta chain) was captured in a study of blood T cells in healthy people across ages. With a J-beta primer mix and a sample-barcoded 5' primer, a second PCR ran about 7 to 12 cycles. From the 5' RACE reads, TCRdb called clonotypes with MiXCR, one entry per CDR3 protein. This table has hundreds of thousands of distinct CDR3 sequences, roughly 20% appearing once. Germline V CDR1 and CDR2: SGHVS, FQNEAQ. There are 17 residues in the CDR3. Trimming removed 6 bases from V and 2 bases from J; junction bases left unmatched: 8. The sample was blood. This chain uses TRBV7-8 with TRBJ2-1; TRBD2 agrees at 12 bases. The sequence was collected from a man between 65 and 85 years old in good health. The DNA of the CDR3 is TGTGCCAGCAGACAGAGGACTAGCGGGAACACCTACAATGAGCAGTTCTTC. Amino acid sequence: CASRQRTSGNTYNEQFF.